The clone carrying this T cell receptor (beta chain) was counted ten times or more. No antigen is known for it. The CDR3 has 14 amino acids. V was pared by 2 bases and J by 2 bases, with 7 bases between. This sample stems from a study of T cell repertoires in cytomegalovirus infection. Study overall: TCR beta signatures that were public indicated CMV infection and matching HLA type.

MiXCR, applied by TCRdb to the reads, yields one record per CDR3 protein. The sample carries 480,000 or so distinct CDR3 sequences, 10% to 12% recorded once. Findings and caveats of the study: People with CMV and the relevant HLA were identified by cumulative public TCR beta family frequency. What dominated the ex vivo response were HLA-C-restricted CMV-specific TCR beta clonotypes.

Sequenced: PBMCs. This receptor was taken from a human donor in good health (CMV status not recorded). Some clones in this sample may be carry-over from other donors' samples. This sequence joins TRBV12-3 or TRBV12-4 and TRBJ1-3; no firm D call. CDR3 loop: CASSLSQAGNTIYF. DNA of the CDR3: TGTGCCAGCAGTTTAAGTCAAGCTGGAAACACCATATATTTT.